A selection of T cell receptor beta chains follows, all from one sample in a study of blood T cell repertoires in COVID-19. Assay used: immunoSEQ multiplex PCR; TCRdb lists only in-frame clones, some missing. The sample records more than 100,000 clones, roughly 84% being singletons. What was sequenced was peripheral blood. The receptors originated from a woman older than 75 with acute or convalescent COVID-19. The CDR3 runs from the conserved cysteine through the conserved F or W. The order of the fields is V gene, clone size, CDR3 protein. Where a row states a size, it is once, few, many or the class of an expanded clone; other rows omit it.

>TRBV5-4|few
CASSLARTGNGEQYF
>TRBV19|many
CASSQGASQPQHF
>TRBV6-1|once
CASSVSFQPRSGNTIYF
>TRBV9|-
CASSVHAGNSYNEQFF
>TRBV20-1|few
CSARDYYEQYF
>TRBV4-3|-
CASSQGVAIPYEQYF
>TRBV4-1|-
CASSQAGQGRTGELFF
>TRBV11-3|few
CASSLVGGVSYNEQFF
>TRBV19|once
CASSRLAENEQFF
>TRBV19|-
CASSARLAGGPGETQYF
>TRBV30|-
CAWRTGLSSYNEQFF
>TRBV27|-
CASSPMMAGYGYTF
>TRBV19|-
CASSIGTGGIYGYTF
>TRBV3-1/TRBV3-2|-
CASSPFLGDGTGKLNEKLFF
>TRBV11-2|-
CASSLYGVNEQFF
>TRBV4-3|-
CASSQVPPSGTTYEQYF
>TRBV6-2/TRBV6-3|-
CASSYRRDTYEQYF
>TRBV5-1|once
CASSRDSYGYTF
>TRBV19|-
CASSRGQGAGELFF
>TRBV7-8|-
CASSQRDRGTEAFF
>TRBV30|-
CAWRTDTLYGYTF
>TRBV6-5|-
CATRQTNYGYTF
>TRBV10-2|-
CASSESGGVGTEAFF
>TRBV19|-
CASSRAGGNYGYTF
>TRBV10-1|-
CASSESWRRRVNTEAFF
>TRBV7-2|-
CASSLGTGRGETQYF
>TRBV30|-
CAWNVDWAEQFF
>TRBV4-1|-
CASSHSGGEVEKLFF
>TRBV7-8|-
CASSLVAGGTNTGELFF